One sample yielded the 21 T cell receptor beta chains listed below, sequenced in a study of blood T cell repertoires in COVID-19. Sequenced by immunoSEQ multiplex PCR; TCRdb stores in-frame clones only, minus some. The table records about 100,000 clones, 70% to 90% of them present only once. Material: peripheral blood. The receptors come from a human donor in a cohort sampled during active COVID-19.

The rearrangement links TRBV30 to TRBJ2-5; possibly TRBD2 for D (6 bases). V was cut by 4 bases and J by 5 bases, with 17 bases left in between. Per germline, CDR1 GTSNPN and CDR2 SVGIG (reference sequence). The CDR3 runs to 14 residues. CDR3 protein: CAWTRKGLAETQYF. DNA for the CDR3: TGTGCCTGGACTCGGAAAGGGCTAGCGGAGACCCAGTACTTC.

The chain couples TRBV4-3 to TRBJ2-1; 7 bases are a match to TRBD1. Trimming cost V 5 bases and J 9 bases; bases outside gene matches: 4. The CDR3 has 12 amino acids. CDR1 is LGHNA, CDR2 YSLEER, per germline. The CDR3 loop is CASSGQVGEQFF. In DNA form, the CDR3 reads TGCGCCAGCAGCGGACAGGTGGGTGAGCAGTTCTTC.

V is TRBV18 and J is TRBJ2-1, with 14 positions matching TRBD2. CDR1 is KGHSH, CDR2 LQKENI, per germline. With V trimmed by 5 bases and J by 8 bases, 5 bases remained unmatched. This CDR3 region has 15 residues. CDR3 bases: TGTGCCAGCTCAGGACTAGCGGGAGGTAGCGATGAGCAGTTCTTC. Translating it yields CASSGLAGGSDEQFF.

The chain couples TRBV25-1 to TRBJ1-1, with a tentative D call TRBD1 (5 bases). V was trimmed by 5 bases and J by 4 bases, leaving 20 bases between them. Germline V gene lookup returns CDR1 MGHDK and CDR2 SYGVNS. The CDR3 runs 16 residues. The CDR3 DNA reads TGTGCCAGCAGTCCATCCACCAGGGTCCTTGGCACTGAAGCTTTCTTT. This encodes CASSPSTRVLGTEAFF.

This chain links TRBV4-3 with TRBJ1-6, with 10 positions matching TRBD1. The CDR3 has 15 residues. V shed 2 bases, J shed 7 bases, and the junction held 2 bases outside the gene matches. Germline-derived CDR1 and CDR2 are LGHNA and YSLEER. The CDR3 DNA follows: TGCGCCAGCAGCCAAACGGGACAGGGGAATTCACCCCTCCACTTT. Protein sequence: CASSQTGQGNSPLHF.

The CDR3 DNA follows: TGTGCCAGCTCACCACCGTCACAATACAATGAGCAGTTCTTC. Encoded protein: CASSPPSQYNEQFF. V usage is TRBV18 and J usage is TRBJ2-1; D unclear. V lost 0 bases and J 4 bases, leaving 7 bases between the germline ends. CDR3 size: 14 residues. The germline gives CDR1 KGHSH, CDR2 LQKENI.

The J gene is TRBJ1-3, the V gene TRBV3-1 (or the pseudogene TRBV3-2), with TRBD1 matching over 8 bases. This CDR3 is built from 16 residues. Unmatched junction bases numbered 6, after V lost 5 bases and J lost 0 bases. The germline V gene has CDR1 LGHDT and CDR2 YNNKEL (reference sequence). This CDR3 is CASSYNRGDSGNTIYF. For the CDR3, the DNA is TGTGCCAGCAGCTACAACAGGGGGGACTCTGGAAACACCATATATTTT.

This clone was picked up a small number of times. The rearrangement joins TRBV5-4 to TRBJ2-7; 8 nucleotides agree with TRBD1. After removal of 4 bases from V and 6 bases from J, the junction contained 12 bases not matched to a gene. This CDR3 region has 15 residues. CDR1 and CDR2 (germline): SGHNT, YYREEE (reference sequence). In DNA, the CDR3 is TGTGCCAGCAGCCCCCCAGGGGGCATCGTCGGCGAGCAGTACTTC. It yields the protein CASSPPGGIVGEQYF.

This clone was counted only a few times. The J gene is TRBJ1-3, the V gene TRBV7-9; D is undetermined. CDR1 is SEHNR and CDR2 is FQNEAQ in the germline V gene (reference sequence). This CDR3 is 16 amino acids long. V shed 1 base and J shed 4 bases, with 14 bases lying between them. CDR3 nucleotide sequence: TGTGCCAGCAGCTTAGGCCGGGATCTATTCGGAAACACCATATATTTT. Amino acid sequence: CASSLGRDLFGNTIYF.

The genes are TRBV6-5 and TRBJ2-3; 7 bases are a match to TRBD2. The CDR3 covers 14 residues. Germline V CDR1 and CDR2: MNHEY, SVGAGI. V was clipped by 7 bases and J by 2 bases; unmatched bases: 6. The CDR3 sequence is CASKRSGATDTQYF. The CDR3 region has the DNA TGTGCCAGCAAAAGGAGCGGGGCCACAGATACGCAGTATTTT.

The rearrangement joins TRBV15 to TRBJ1-4, with 12 bases matching TRBD1. V shed 3 bases and J 8 bases; nucleotides not matched to a gene: 7. Germline V gives CDR1 LNHNV, CDR2 YYDKDF (reference sequence). The CDR3 has 16 residues. The CDR3 spells CATSRGQGARGEKLFF. Here the CDR3 DNA reads TGTGCCACCAGCAGGGGACAGGGGGCGCGAGGCGAAAAACTGTTTTTT.

The V gene is TRBV7-2, the J gene TRBJ2-7, with 9 positions matching TRBD2. CDR1 and CDR2 from the germline V gene are SGHTA and FQGNSA. The CDR3 sequence is 15 residues long. Trimming cost V 5 bases and J 0 bases; bases outside gene matches: 5. The CDR3 reads CASSVSGRTSYEQYF. The CDR3 bases are TGTGCCAGCAGCGTTAGCGGGAGAACCTCCTACGAGCAGTACTTC. The complete variable domain, with remaining parts taken from reference TRBV7-2 and TRBJ2-7, reads GAGVSQSPSNKVTEKGKDVELRCDPISGHTALYWYRQSLGQGLEFLIYFQGNSAPDKSGLPSDRFSAERTGGSVSTLTIQRTQQEDSAVYLCASSVSGRTSYEQYFGPGTRLTVT.

A few counts support this clone. This sequence joins TRBV21-1 and TRBJ2-1; the DNA was not used to check the table's D call, TRBD2. TRBV21-1 is noted as a pseudogene. CDR3 length equals 16 residues. CDR3 nucleotide sequence: TGTGCCAGCAGCAAAGAGCGGGCCGATAAGTACAATGAGCAGTTCTTC. Its translation is CASSKERADKYNEQFF.

The V call is TRBV5-1, the J call TRBJ2-3; unclear D gene. V was cut by 0 bases and J by 6 bases, with 11 bases left in between. This CDR3 is built from 14 residues. CDR1 and CDR2 (germline): SGHRS, YFSETQ. The CDR3 nucleotides read TGCGCCAGCAGCTTGGCCGATAGAATGGATACGCAGTATTTT. Amino acids: CASSLADRMDTQYF. The whole variable domain, filled in from reference TRBV5-1 and TRBJ2-3, reads KAGVTQTPRYLIKTRGQQVTLSCSPISGHRSVSWYQQTPGQGLQFLFEYFSETQRNKGNFPGRFSGRQFSNSRSEMNVSTLELGDSALYLCASSLADRMDTQYFGPGTRLTVL.

The rearrangement uses TRBV28 and TRBJ2-7; the match to TRBD2 covers 7 bases. Germline CDR1 is MDHEN and CDR2 is SYDVKM. CDR3 length: 12 amino acids. Trimming took 7 bases from V and 2 from J; bases not matched to a gene: 2. CDR3 amino acids: CASTSGTYEQYF. The CDR3, as DNA: TGTGCCAGCACCAGCGGGACCTACGAGCAGTACTTC. Full variable domain (missing parts from reference TRBV28 and TRBJ2-7): DVKVTQSSRYLVKRTGEKVFLECVQDMDHENMFWYRQDPGLGLRLIYFSYDVKMKEKGDIPEGYSVSREKKERFSLILESASTNQTSMYLCASTSGTYEQYFGPGTRLTVT.

The V and J genes are TRBV18 and TRBJ2-7, with D tentatively TRBD2 (5 bases). Looked up from germline, CDR1 is KGHSH and CDR2 is LQKENI. The CDR3 totals 15 residues. Trimming stripped 2 bases from V and 4 bases from J, with 15 bases between. CDR3 in DNA: TGTGCCAGCTCACCAGCGGAGCGGAAGGATTACGAGCAGTACTTC. It specifies CASSPAERKDYEQYF.

The chain links TRBV4-1 to TRBJ1-5; D is uncertain. This CDR3 has 14 residues. The V and J ends lost 1 base and 5 bases respectively, with 9 bases between them. Per germline, CDR1 MGHRA and CDR2 YSYEKL. As DNA, the CDR3 is TGCGCCAGCAGCCAAGTGCGGGGAGATCAGCCCCAGCATTTT. Residues: CASSQVRGDQPQHF.

V is TRBV6-5 and J is TRBJ1-6; 7 nucleotides match TRBD1. This CDR3 is 16 amino acids long. After removal of 1 base from V and 9 bases from J, the junction contained 9 bases not matched to a gene. CDR1 is MNHEY, CDR2 SVGAGI, per germline. The CDR3 reads CASSYWGQITGSPLHF. CDR3 DNA sequence: TGTGCCAGCAGTTACTGGGGACAGATCACGGGTTCACCCCTCCACTTT.

The chain has TRBV10-2 and TRBJ2-5, with TRBD2 matching over 9 bases. The length of the CDR3 is 14 residues. V lost 9 bases and J lost 2; bases outside the gene matches: 7. Looked up from germline, CDR1 is WSHSY and CDR2 is SAAADI. The CDR3 DNA sequence: TGCGCCAGTACGACTAGCGGAGGGCAAGAGACCCAGTACTTC. Translation gives CASTTSGGQETQYF.

This rearrangement joins TRBV23-1 to TRBJ2-6, with 8 bases aligning to TRBD1. TRBV23-1 qualifies as an ORF whose function is uncertain. Trimming cost V 4 bases and J 2 bases; bases outside gene matches: 13. The length of the CDR3 is 19 residues. For the CDR3, the DNA is TGCGCCAGCAGTCGACCGACAGGGGAAGGATTTACTGGGGCCAACGTCCTGACTTTC. This sequence encodes CASSRPTGEGFTGANVLTF.

This clone was observed once. The V and J genes are TRBV11-2 and TRBJ1-2, with no clear D. Germline assignment: CDR1 SGHAT and CDR2 FQNNGV. Trimming removed 1 base at V and 4 bases at J, with 10 bases between. This CDR3 has 14 residues. The CDR3 sequence is CASSLAGYGYGYTF. DNA for the CDR3: TGTGCCAGCAGCTTAGCAGGATATGGCTATGGCTACACCTTC.